Listed here is a single T cell receptor (beta chain). Its antigen is unknown. The data were taken from a study of blood T cells in healthy people across ages. Primers used in a second PCR of about 7 to 12 cycles were a sample-barcoded 5' primer and a J-beta primer mix. All cDNA molecules were each tagged by a template-switch adaptor with 12 random nucleotides. TCRdb recomputed calls from the 5' RACE reads with MiXCR, one row per CDR3 protein. Of 890,000 or so distinct CDR3 sequences listed, roughly 60% were seen once; the top ten hold 28%. The study, taken as a whole, reports: Researchers judged that diversity estimates from one million T cells fell short of true values.

RNA extraction gave at least 5.5 micrograms of total RNA per sample. The sequence derives from a man under 40 in good health. Material for sequencing was blood.

DNA for the CDR3: TGTGCCAGCAGTCCAATACTCCCTACTCTCCGTAGGCAGTACTTC. Translation: CASSPILPTLRRQYF. V and J are TRBV27 and TRBJ2-7; D gene uncertain. The V gene lost 5 bases and the J gene lost 9 bases, with 23 bases spanning the gap. The germline V gene has CDR1 MNHEY and CDR2 SMNVEV (reference sequence). The CDR3 covers 15 residues.